These 2 T cell receptor beta chains were sequenced from one sample in a study of T cells after posttransplantation cyclophosphamide. Control samples came 1 year after myeloablative marrow transplants with methotrexate plus calcineurin inhibitor. Sequencing used immunoSEQ multiplex PCR; TCRdb keeps in-frame clones, though not all of them. This repertoire shows about 22,000 clones, more than 80% found once; its top ten account for around 8.2%. Sequenced here: PBMCs, sampled after an allogeneic stem cell transplant with a calcineurin inhibitor and methotrexate. These receptors all come from a female patient aged 50-60 years who received an allogeneic stem cell transplant from an unrelated donor, was CMV-positive, and had chronic GVHD only. Some T cells may trace back to the graft donor.

This clone occurred once. The chain employs TRBV27 and TRBJ2-7; D perhaps matches TRBD2 (6 bases). CDR1 and CDR2 (germline): MNHEY, SMNVEV (reference sequence). With 0 bases removed from V and 7 bases from J, the gap between germline ends came to 10 bases. The CDR3 is 13 residues long. DNA of the CDR3: TGTGCCAGCAGTTTATCGCTGGGAGGTGAGCAGTACTTC. Translating gives CASSLSLGGEQYF.

This chain joins TRBV5-1 and TRBJ2-7, with D tentatively TRBD1 (6 bases). The V gene's germline CDR1 is SGHRS and CDR2 YFSETQ. The CDR3 is 14 residues long. Trimming left V 2 bases short and J 1 base short, with 10 bases between. This chain's CDR3 is CASSFSRGSYEQYF. CDR3 DNA: TGCGCCAGCAGCTTTTCCAGGGGTTCCTACGAGCAGTACTTC.